These 5 T cell receptor beta chains originate from one sample sequenced in a study of blood T cell repertoires in COVID-19. Method: immunoSEQ multiplex PCR; TCRdb's copy keeps in-frame clones and lacks some. The sample comprises around 93,000 clones, roughly 82% of which are singletons, and 18% rests with the top ten. The sample was peripheral blood. All receptors come from an elderly man with acute or convalescent COVID-19.

The V gene is TRBV28, the J gene TRBJ2-2, with 10 bases identical to TRBD2. Looked up from germline, CDR1 is MDHEN and CDR2 is SYDVKM. J gave up 6 bases and V 3 bases, and 4 bases lay outside the gene matches. The CDR3 sequence is 15 residues long. The CDR3 coding sequence is TGTGCCAGCAGTTTTGAGCGGGAGGGCCCCGGGGAGCTGTTTTTT. Residues: CASSFEREGPGELFF.

The genes are TRBV27 and TRBJ2-3; 9 nucleotides align to TRBD2. CDR1 is MNHEY and CDR2 is SMNVEV in the germline V gene (reference sequence). J gave up 2 bases and V 4 bases, and 7 bases lay outside the gene matches. CDR3 length: 16 amino acids. CDR3 in amino acids: CASSYGLAQYTDTQYF. The CDR3 bases are TGTGCCAGCAGTTACGGACTAGCGCAATACACAGATACGCAGTATTTT.

This clone was counted a single time. This chain links TRBV7-9 with TRBJ2-5, with TRBD1 as a possible D gene (6 bases). Looked up from germline, CDR1 is SEHNR and CDR2 is FQNEAQ (reference sequence). This CDR3 has 16 amino acids. The germline V and J ends were trimmed by 5 bases and 3 bases, with 19 bases remaining between them. CDR3 DNA sequence: TGTGCCAGCAGCCAATCCCGGGGCAGGGGAAAAGAGACCCAGTACTTC. Amino acid sequence: CASSQSRGRGKETQYF.

This clone was counted a single time. The chain joins TRBV9 to TRBJ2-3, with D maybe TRBD2 (6 bases). V was clipped by 6 bases and J by 0 bases, with 11 bases between them. CDR3 length equals 14 residues. Germline-derived CDR1 and CDR2 are SGDLS and YYNGEE. CDR3 region: CASTHGGSTDTQYF. The CDR3, as DNA: TGTGCCAGCACTCACGGGGGTAGCACAGATACGCAGTATTTT.

This clone was observed a handful of times. The rearrangement joins TRBV7-2 to TRBJ2-7, with 9 bases matching TRBD1. The ends lost 3 bases at V and 3 bases at J; junction bases unmatched: 6. The CDR3 runs to 15 residues. Germline-derived CDR1 and CDR2 are SGHTA and FQGNSA. The CDR3 loop is CASSFNGDRVYEQYF. The CDR3 DNA reads as TGTGCCAGCAGCTTTAATGGGGACAGGGTCTACGAGCAGTACTTC.